This TCR beta chain was retrieved from a study of blood T cell repertoires in COVID-19. Looking at the study overall: There were acute and convalescent COVID-19 samples, and they came from the United States, Italy and Spain. Sample material is recorded as cDNA or gDNA derived from T cells, B-cell-depleted T cells, or PBMCs.

Original processing methods: Amplified reference gene primers provided the basis for estimating nucleated cell counts. Sequencing was performed with immunoSEQ multiplex PCR; in TCRdb, only in-frame clones are kept and a portion is missing. V, J and clone size are taken as reported in that table, and D and trimming were inferred from the DNA itself. Of about 97,000 clones in the sample, around four fifths were seen once. Trimming removed 1 base from V and 5 bases from J; junction bases left unmatched: 8. The CDR3 runs 16 residues. Germline V lookup: CDR1 LGHNA, CDR2 YSLEER. The rearrangement uses TRBV4-3 and TRBJ1-1; 9 bases fit TRBD1. Sequences were obtained from peripheral blood. The clonotype comes from a human donor in a cohort sampled during active COVID-19. CDR3 region: CASSQATGGRDTEAFF. The DNA for the CDR3 is TGCGCCAGCAGCCAAGCCACAGGGGGCAGGGATACTGAAGCTTTCTTT.